This entry lists 10 T cell receptor beta chains sequenced from one sample in a study of T cells after posttransplantation cyclophosphamide. Sampled 1 year posttransplant, controls received myeloablative marrow transplants, methotrexate and a calcineurin inhibitor. Profiled with immunoSEQ multiplex PCR; TCRdb holds only in-frame clones, not every one. The data show about 9,600 clones, more than 75% seen once. Sample: PBMCs, taken after an allogeneic stem cell transplant with a calcineurin inhibitor and methotrexate. The receptors shown here come from a young adult male patient who received an allogeneic stem cell transplant from an unrelated donor, was CMV-positive, and had no GVHD. Some T cells may originate from the graft donor.

The J gene is TRBJ2-2, the V gene TRBV12-5; 9 bases are a match to TRBD1. CDR1 is LGHNT and CDR2 is FRNRAP in the germline V gene. The length of the CDR3 is 16 residues. Unmatched junction bases numbered 8, after V lost 3 bases and J lost 6 bases. CDR3 in DNA: TGTGCTAGTGGTTTCACTCCGGGACAGGGTTCCGGGGAGCTGTTTTTT. Amino acid sequence: CASGFTPGQGSGELFF.

The chain has TRBV4-1 and TRBJ2-2; D perhaps matches TRBD1 (6 bases). V lost 4 bases and J lost 0, with 15 bases in between. This CDR3 region has 17 residues. Germline V gene lookup returns CDR1 MGHRA and CDR2 YSYEKL. CDR3 sequence: CASSPWTDPPNTGELFF. The CDR3 bases are TGCGCCAGCAGCCCTTGGACAGACCCCCCGAACACCGGGGAGCTGTTTTTT.

The chain has TRBV6-6 and TRBJ2-3, with D possibly TRBD1 on 6 matching bases. This CDR3 is 14 amino acids long. Germline CDR1 is MNHNY and CDR2 is SVGAGI (reference sequence). Trimming cost V 2 bases and J 2 bases, with 8 bases left between them. The CDR3 nucleotides are TGTGCCAGCAGTTACGGACAGCCCACAGATACGCAGTATTTT. This translates into CASSYGQPTDTQYF.

This clone was seen a few times. The chain is built from TRBV19 and TRBJ1-5; D perhaps matches TRBD1 (5 bases). The CDR3 has 15 residues. V lost 6 bases and J lost 6, with 18 bases in between. Germline CDR1 and CDR2: LNHDA and SQIVND (reference sequence). CDR3: CASRWDSGLGQPQHF. The CDR3 DNA follows: TGTGCCAGTAGATGGGACTCAGGGTTAGGTCAGCCCCAGCATTTT. The whole variable domain, remainder taken from reference TRBV19 and TRBJ1-5, is DGGITQSPKYLFRKEGQNVTLSCEQNLNHDAMYWYRQDPGQGLRLIYYSQIVNDFQKGDIAEGYSVSREKKESFPLTVTSAQKNPTAFYLCASRWDSGLGQPQHFGDGTRLSIL.

The chain is built from TRBV7-2 and TRBJ1-5; the D gene is possibly TRBD1 (6 bases). The CDR3 has 18 residues. Germline-derived CDR1 and CDR2 are SGHTA and FQGNSA. V lost 5 bases and J lost 0, with 20 bases in between. Here the CDR3 DNA reads TGTGCCAGCAGCCCACGGCGGACAGTTTATCATAGCAATCAGCCCCAGCATTTT. This sequence encodes CASSPRRTVYHSNQPQHF.

This chain connects TRBV18 to TRBJ2-2; possibly TRBD1 for D (5 bases). The CDR3 runs to 14 residues. Germline V gives CDR1 KGHSH, CDR2 LQKENI. Trimming left V 3 bases short and J 5 bases short, with 10 bases between. CDR3 in amino acids: CASSPVTETGELFF. The CDR3 bases are TGTGCCAGCTCACCGGTGACAGAGACCGGGGAGCTGTTTTTT.

V and J are TRBV27 and TRBJ2-1; TRBD1 agrees at 8 bases. This CDR3 is built from 16 residues. Germline-derived CDR1 and CDR2 are MNHEY and SMNVEV (reference sequence). Trimming at V came to 9 bases and at J to 6 bases, leaving 16 bases not matched to a gene. CDR3 in amino acids: CASKGIWGQDFNEQFF. DNA of the CDR3: TGTGCCAGTAAAGGTATCTGGGGACAGGATTTCAATGAGCAGTTCTTC.

The chain carries TRBV11-2 and TRBJ1-1; D may be TRBD1 (6 bases). This CDR3 spans 15 amino acids. The germline V gene encodes CDR1 SGHAT and CDR2 FQNNGV. Trimming left V 0 bases short and J 4 bases short, with 12 bases between. CDR3: CASSLDSQGFTEAFF. As DNA, the CDR3 is TGTGCCAGCAGCTTAGATTCGCAGGGGTTCACTGAAGCTTTCTTT.

The J gene is TRBJ1-4, the V gene TRBV7-2; the match to TRBD1 covers 7 bases. CDR3 length: 14 residues. In germline, CDR1 is SGHTA, CDR2 FQGNSA. J gave up 2 bases and V 6 bases, and 3 bases lay outside the gene matches. This CDR3 is CASREGQTNEKLFF. Written as DNA, the CDR3 is TGTGCCAGCAGAGAGGGACAGACTAATGAAAAACTGTTTTTT.

The CDR3 region is CASSLLRSSYEQYF. CDR3 coding DNA: TGTGCCAGCAGTTTACTAAGGAGCTCCTACGAGCAGTACTTC. The V gene is TRBV27, the J gene TRBJ2-7; D remains ambiguous. The V gene's germline CDR1 is MNHEY and CDR2 SMNVEV (reference sequence). Trimming cost V 2 bases and J 0 bases, with 8 bases left between them. The CDR3 runs 14 residues.